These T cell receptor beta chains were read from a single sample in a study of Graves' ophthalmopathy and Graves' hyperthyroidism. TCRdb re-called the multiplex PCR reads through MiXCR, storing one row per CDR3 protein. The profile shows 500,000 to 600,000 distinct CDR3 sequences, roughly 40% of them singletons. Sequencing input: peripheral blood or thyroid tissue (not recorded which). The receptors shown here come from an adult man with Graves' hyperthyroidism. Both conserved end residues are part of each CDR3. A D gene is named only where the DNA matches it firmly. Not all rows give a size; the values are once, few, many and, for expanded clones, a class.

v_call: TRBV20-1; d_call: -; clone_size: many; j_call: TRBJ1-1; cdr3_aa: CSARDRGGGLEAFF; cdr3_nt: TGCAGTGCTAGAGATCGAGGTGGCGGGCTTGAAGCTTTCTTT
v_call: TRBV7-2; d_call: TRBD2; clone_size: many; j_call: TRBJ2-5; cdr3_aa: CASSLYPGLAVQETQYF; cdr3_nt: TGTGCCAGCAGCTTATACCCTGGACTAGCGGTACAAGAGACCCAGTACTTC
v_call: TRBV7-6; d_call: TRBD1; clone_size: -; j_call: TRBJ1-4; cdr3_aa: CASSPDRGNGKLFF; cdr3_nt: TGTGCCAGCAGCCCCGACAGGGGTAATGGAAAACTGTTTTTT
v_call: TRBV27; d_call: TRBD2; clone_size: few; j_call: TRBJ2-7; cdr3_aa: CASIQLTSGHYEQYF; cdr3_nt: TGTGCCAGCATTCAACTGACTAGCGGGCACTACGAGCAGTACTTC
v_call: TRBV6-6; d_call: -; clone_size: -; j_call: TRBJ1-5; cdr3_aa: CASSYWDLNQPQHF; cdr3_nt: TGTGCCAGCAGTTACTGGGACCTCAATCAGCCCCAGCATTTT
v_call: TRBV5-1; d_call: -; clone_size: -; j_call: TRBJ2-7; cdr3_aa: CASSLGWEGTGAYEQYF; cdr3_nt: TGCGCCAGCAGCTTGGGTTGGGAGGGGACAGGAGCCTACGAGCAGTACTTC
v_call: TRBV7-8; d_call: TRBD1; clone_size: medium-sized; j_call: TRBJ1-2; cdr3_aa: CASSLASAGGRGYTF; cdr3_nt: TGTGCCAGCAGCTTAGCGTCGGCAGGGGGCCGTGGCTACACCTTC
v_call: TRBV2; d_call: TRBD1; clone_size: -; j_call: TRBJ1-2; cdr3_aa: CASSEMTGSHGYTF; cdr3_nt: TGTGCCAGCAGTGAAATGACAGGGTCCCATGGCTACACCTTC
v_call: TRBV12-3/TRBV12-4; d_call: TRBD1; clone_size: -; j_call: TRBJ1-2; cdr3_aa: CASSLQGGQPLYGYTF; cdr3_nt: TGTGCCAGCAGCTTACAAGGGGGACAGCCGCTCTATGGCTACACCTTC
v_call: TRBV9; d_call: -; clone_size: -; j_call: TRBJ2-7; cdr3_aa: CASSKVRGSQGEQYF; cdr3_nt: TGTGCCAGCTCCAAAGTCAGGGGAAGCCAAGGCGAGCAGTACTTC
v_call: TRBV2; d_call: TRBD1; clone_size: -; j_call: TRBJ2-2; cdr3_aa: CASNFPGQGVPGELFF; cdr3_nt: TGTGCCAGCAATTTCCCGGGACAGGGGGTACCCGGGGAGCTGTTTTTT
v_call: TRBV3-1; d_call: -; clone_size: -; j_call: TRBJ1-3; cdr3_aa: CASSVTQGAGNTIYF; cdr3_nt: TGTGCCAGCAGCGTAACCCAGGGTGCTGGAAACACCATATATTTT
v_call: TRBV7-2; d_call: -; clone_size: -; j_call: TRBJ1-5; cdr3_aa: CASSRLAGQGRNQPQHF; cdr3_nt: TGTGCCAGCAGCAGACTAGCGGGGCAGGGCCGCAATCAGCCCCAGCATTTT
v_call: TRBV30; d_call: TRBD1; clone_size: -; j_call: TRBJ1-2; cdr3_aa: CAWSGLQGNYGYTF; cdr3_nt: TGTGCCTGGAGCGGGCTACAGGGGAACTATGGCTACACCTTC
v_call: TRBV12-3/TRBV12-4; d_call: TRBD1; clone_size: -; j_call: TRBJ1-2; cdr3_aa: CASDSTQGVGGYTF; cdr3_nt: TGTGCCAGCGACTCAACACAGGGGGTAGGTGGCTACACCTTC
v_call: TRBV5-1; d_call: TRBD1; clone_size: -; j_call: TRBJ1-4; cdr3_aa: CASSQTTGYEKLFF; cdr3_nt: TGCGCCAGCAGCCAAACGACAGGGTACGAAAAACTGTTTTTT
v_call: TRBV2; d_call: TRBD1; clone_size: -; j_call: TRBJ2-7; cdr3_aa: CANRQGPDYEQYF; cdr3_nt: TGTGCCAACAGACAGGGGCCAGATTACGAGCAGTACTTC
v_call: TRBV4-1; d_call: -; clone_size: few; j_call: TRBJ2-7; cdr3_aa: CASSHPSYEQYF; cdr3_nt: TGCGCCAGCAGCCATCCCAGCTACGAGCAGTACTTC
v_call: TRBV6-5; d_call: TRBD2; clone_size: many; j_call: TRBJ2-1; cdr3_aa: CASSSSGGVNEQFF; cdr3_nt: TGTGCCAGCAGTTCCAGCGGGGGTGTCAATGAGCAGTTCTTC
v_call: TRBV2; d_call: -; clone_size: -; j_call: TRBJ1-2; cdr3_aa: CASSLSLGSPYGYTF; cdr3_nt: TGTGCCAGCAGTTTATCGTTGGGGTCCCCCTATGGCTACACCTTC
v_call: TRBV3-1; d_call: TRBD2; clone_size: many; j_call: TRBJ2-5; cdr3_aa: CASSQGQLAGDQETQYF; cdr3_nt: TGTGCCAGCAGCCAAGGCCAACTAGCGGGGGATCAAGAGACCCAGTACTTC
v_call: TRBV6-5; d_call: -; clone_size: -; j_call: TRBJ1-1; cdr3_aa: CASSEGGVNTEAFF; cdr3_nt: TGTGCCAGCAGTGAGGGGGGAGTGAACACTGAAGCTTTCTTT
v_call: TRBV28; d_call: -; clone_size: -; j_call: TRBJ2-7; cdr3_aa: CASTKAREPGVGEQYF; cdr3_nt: TGTGCCAGCACCAAAGCCCGGGAACCGGGAGTCGGCGAGCAGTACTTC
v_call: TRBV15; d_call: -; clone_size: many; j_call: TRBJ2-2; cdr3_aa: CATSPQYTGELFF; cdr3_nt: TGTGCCACCAGCCCTCAGTACACCGGGGAGCTGTTTTTT
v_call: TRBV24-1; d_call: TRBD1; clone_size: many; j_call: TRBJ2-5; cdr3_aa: CATSDFKGAGETQYF; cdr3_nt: TGTGCCACCAGTGATTTCAAGGGGGCGGGAGAGACCCAGTACTTC
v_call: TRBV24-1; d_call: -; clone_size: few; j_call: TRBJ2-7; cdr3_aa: CATSDSYRVGEQYF; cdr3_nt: TGTGCCACCAGTGATTCGTACAGGGTCGGCGAGCAGTACTTC
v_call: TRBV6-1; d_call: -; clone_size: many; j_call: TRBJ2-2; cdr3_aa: CASNDIGTGELFF; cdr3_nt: TGTGCCAGCAACGACATCGGCACCGGGGAGCTGTTTTTT
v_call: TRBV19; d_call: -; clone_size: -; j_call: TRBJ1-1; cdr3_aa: CASRHHLGSGVTEAFF; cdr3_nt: TGTGCCAGTAGGCATCATCTCGGGTCTGGGGTCACTGAAGCTTTCTTT
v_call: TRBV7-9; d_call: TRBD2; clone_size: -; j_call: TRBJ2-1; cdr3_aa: CASGPGTMFIDEQFF; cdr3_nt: TGTGCCAGCGGACCCGGGACTATGTTCATCGATGAGCAGTTCTTC
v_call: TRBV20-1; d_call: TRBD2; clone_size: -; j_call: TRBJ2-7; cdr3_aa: CSAEPTSGRGEQYF; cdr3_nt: TGCAGTGCCGAACCGACTAGCGGGAGGGGCGAGCAGTACTTC
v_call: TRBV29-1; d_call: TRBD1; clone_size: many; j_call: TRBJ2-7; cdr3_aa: CSVEMGQGYEQYF; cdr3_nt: TGCAGCGTTGAAATGGGACAGGGCTACGAGCAGTACTTC
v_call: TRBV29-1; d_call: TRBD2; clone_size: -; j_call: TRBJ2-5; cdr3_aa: CSVGGSGGGETQYF; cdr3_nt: TGCAGCGTTGGTGGTAGCGGGGGAGGCGAGACCCAGTACTTC
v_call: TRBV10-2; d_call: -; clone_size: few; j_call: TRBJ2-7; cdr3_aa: CASSAVSGSYEQYF; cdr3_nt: TGCGCCAGCAGTGCCGTGTCGGGCTCCTACGAGCAGTACTTC
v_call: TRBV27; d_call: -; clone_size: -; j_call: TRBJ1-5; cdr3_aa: CASSLSGGLGSNQPQHF; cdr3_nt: TGTGCCAGCAGTTTATCCGGGGGGCTCGGTAGCAATCAGCCCCAGCATTTT
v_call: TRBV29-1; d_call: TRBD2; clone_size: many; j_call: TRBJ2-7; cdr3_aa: CSVVRTSGTHEQYF; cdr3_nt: TGCAGCGTTGTTAGGACTAGCGGGACCCACGAGCAGTACTTC
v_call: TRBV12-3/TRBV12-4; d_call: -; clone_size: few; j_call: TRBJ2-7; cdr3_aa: CASSLAADSYEQYF; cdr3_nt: TGTGCCAGCAGTTTAGCGGCAGACTCCTACGAGCAGTACTTC
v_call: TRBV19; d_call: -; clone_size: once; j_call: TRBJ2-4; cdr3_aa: CASSQDRKLAIQYF; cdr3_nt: TGTGCCAGTAGCCAGGACAGAAAGTTGGCCATTCAGTACTTC
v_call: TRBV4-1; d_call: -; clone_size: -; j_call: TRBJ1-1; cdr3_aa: CASSRSTEGWDAEAFF; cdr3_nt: TGCGCCAGCAGCCGGTCTACCGAGGGTTGGGACGCTGAAGCTTTCTTT
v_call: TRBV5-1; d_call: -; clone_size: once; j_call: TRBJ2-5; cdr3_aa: CASSLEGLVTQYF; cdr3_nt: TGCGCCAGCAGCTTGGAAGGCCTAGTGACCCAGTACTTC
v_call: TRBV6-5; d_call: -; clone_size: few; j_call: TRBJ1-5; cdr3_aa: CASRRFMDSNQPQHF; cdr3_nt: TGTGCCAGCAGAAGATTTATGGATAGCAATCAGCCCCAGCATTTT
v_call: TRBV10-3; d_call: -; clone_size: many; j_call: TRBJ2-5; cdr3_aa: CAISVGQETQYF; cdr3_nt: TGTGCCATCAGTGTAGGTCAAGAGACCCAGTACTTC
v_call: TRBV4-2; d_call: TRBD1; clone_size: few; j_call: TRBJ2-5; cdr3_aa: CASSQDTGQGAGETQYF; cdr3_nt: TGTGCCAGCAGCCAAGATACAGGACAGGGGGCTGGAGAGACCCAGTACTTC
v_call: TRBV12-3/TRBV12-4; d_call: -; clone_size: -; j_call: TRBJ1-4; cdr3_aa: CASTRVDGEKLFF; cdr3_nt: TGTGCCAGCACGAGGGTTGATGGGGAAAAACTGTTTTTT
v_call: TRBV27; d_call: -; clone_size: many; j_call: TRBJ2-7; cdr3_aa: CASSFQGNYEQYF; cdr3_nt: TGTGCCAGCAGTTTTCAGGGGAACTACGAGCAGTACTTC
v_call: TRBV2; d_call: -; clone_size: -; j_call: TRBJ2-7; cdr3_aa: CASSLGGAGSSYEQYF; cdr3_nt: TGTGCCAGCAGCTTGGGGGGGGCGGGCAGCTCCTACGAGCAGTACTTC
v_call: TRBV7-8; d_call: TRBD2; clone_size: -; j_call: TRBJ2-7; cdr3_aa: CASSQEDPRTSGSYNEQYF; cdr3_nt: TGCGCCAGCAGCCAAGAAGACCCCCGGACTAGCGGGAGTTACAACGAGCAGTACTTC
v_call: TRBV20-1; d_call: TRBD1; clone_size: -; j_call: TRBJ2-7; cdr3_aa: CSARFGQGSYEQYF; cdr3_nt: TGCAGTGCTAGGTTCGGACAGGGATCCTACGAGCAGTACTTC
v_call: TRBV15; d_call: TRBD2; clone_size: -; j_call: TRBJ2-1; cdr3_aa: CATSRVLAGVANEQFF; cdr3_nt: TGTGCCACCAGCAGGGTCCTAGCGGGAGTAGCCAATGAGCAGTTCTTC
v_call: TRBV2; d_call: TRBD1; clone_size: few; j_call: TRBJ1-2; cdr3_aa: CASGTGQNYGYTF; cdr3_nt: TGTGCCAGCGGGACAGGGCAAAACTATGGCTACACCTTC
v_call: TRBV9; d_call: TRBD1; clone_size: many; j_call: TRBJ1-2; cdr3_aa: CASSYRDRGLHGYTF; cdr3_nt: TGTGCCAGCAGCTATCGGGACAGGGGGCTACATGGCTACACCTTC